This T cell receptor (beta chain) came from a study of identifying expanded T cells in peripheral blood. No infections or other immune events were documented during collection. Data came from immunoSEQ multiplex PCR; TCRdb stores just in-frame clones and leaves some out. The data show about 81,000 clones, 84% seen once. Per the germline V gene, CDR1 is SGHTA and CDR2 is FQGTGA. This CDR3 region has 14 residues. V was clipped by 0 bases and J by 8 bases; unmatched bases: 5. Sequencing was done on a sample of blood. The V gene is TRBV7-3, the J gene TRBJ2-3; 7 bases align to TRBD2. This TCR derives from a person aged 18 to 70 in good health. CDR3 loop: CASSLTAAGATQYF. In DNA form, the CDR3 reads TGTGCCAGCAGCTTAACAGCGGCGGGAGCTACGCAGTATTTT.